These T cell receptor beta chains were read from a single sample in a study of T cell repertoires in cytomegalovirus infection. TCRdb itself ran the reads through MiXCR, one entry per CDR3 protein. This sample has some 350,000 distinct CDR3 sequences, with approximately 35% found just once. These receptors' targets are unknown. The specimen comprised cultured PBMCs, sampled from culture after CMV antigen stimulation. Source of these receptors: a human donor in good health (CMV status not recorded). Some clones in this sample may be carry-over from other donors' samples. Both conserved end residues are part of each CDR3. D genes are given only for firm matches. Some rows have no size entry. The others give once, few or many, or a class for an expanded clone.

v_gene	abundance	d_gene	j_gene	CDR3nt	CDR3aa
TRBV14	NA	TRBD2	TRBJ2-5	TGTGCCAGCAGCCAGTCCAGCGGGAGGCAGACCCAGTACTTC	CASSQSSGRQTQYF
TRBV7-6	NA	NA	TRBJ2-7	TGTGCCAGCAGTTCGGCACCTAACTACGAGCAGTACTTC	CASSSAPNYEQYF
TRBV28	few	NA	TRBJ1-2	TGTGCCAGCAGGGTCGAGTATGGCTACACCTTC	CASRVEYGYTF
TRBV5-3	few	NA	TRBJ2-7	TGTGCCAGCAGCTTGGACCGCAACTACGAGCAGTACTTC	CASSLDRNYEQYF
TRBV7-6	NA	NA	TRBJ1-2	TGTGCCAGCAGCCCGAGTTCAGGGTCCTATGGCTACACCTTC	CASSPSSGSYGYTF
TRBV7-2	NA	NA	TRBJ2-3	TGTGCCAGCAGCTTATTAATGGGGAATGGGCAGTATTTT	CASSLLMGNGQYF
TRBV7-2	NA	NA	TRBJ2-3	TGTGCCAGCAGCTTAGATGGGAGCCGCACAGATACGCAGTATTTT	CASSLDGSRTDTQYF
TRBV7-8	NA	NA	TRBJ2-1	TGTGCCAGCAGCCCCACGGGCGGGATAAGTGAGCAGTTCTTC	CASSPTGGISEQFF
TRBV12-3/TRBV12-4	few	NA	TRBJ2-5	TGTGCCAGCAGTTCGATGATGGACAGAGTAATTGAGGAGACCCAGTACTTC	CASSSMMDRVIEETQYF
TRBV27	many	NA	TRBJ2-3	TGTGCCAGCAGACGTCGGACAGGCACAGATACGCAGTATTTT	CASRRRTGTDTQYF
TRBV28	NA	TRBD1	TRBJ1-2	TGTGCCAGCAGTCGCATAAAGGGGGCTGGGAATGGCTACACCTTC	CASSRIKGAGNGYTF
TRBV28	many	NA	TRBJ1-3	TGTGCCAGCAGCTTGAATCAGGGGAATTCTGGAAACACCATATATTTT	CASSLNQGNSGNTIYF
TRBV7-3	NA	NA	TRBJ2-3	TGTGCCAGCAGTAAAGGGGCTTCTAGCACAGATACGCAGTATTTT	CASSKGASSTDTQYF
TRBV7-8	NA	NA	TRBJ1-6	TGTGCCAGCAGCCACAGGGCCGGTCGTAATTCACCCCTCCACTTT	CASSHRAGRNSPLHF
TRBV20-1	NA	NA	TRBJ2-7	TGCAGTGCCTGGCGGGACACAGACTACGAGCAGTACTTC	CSAWRDTDYEQYF
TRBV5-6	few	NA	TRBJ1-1	TGTGCCAGCAGCTTGGCGGGGGTTCAAGCTTTCTTT	CASSLAGVQAFF
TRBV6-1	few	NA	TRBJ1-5	TGTGCCAGCAGTGTCTCCCCTGGGAGCAATCAGCCCCAGCATTTT	CASSVSPGSNQPQHF
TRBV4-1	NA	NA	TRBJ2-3	TGCGCCAGCAGCCAATTAGGGTTGCGAGATACGCAGTATTTT	CASSQLGLRDTQYF
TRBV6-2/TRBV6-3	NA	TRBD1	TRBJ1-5	TGTGCCAGTGACAGGGGAAATCAGCCCCAGCATTTT	CASDRGNQPQHF
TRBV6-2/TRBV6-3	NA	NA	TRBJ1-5	TGTGCCAGCAGTTACGGGCACCAAGTAGGGAATCAGCCCCAGCATTTT	CASSYGHQVGNQPQHF
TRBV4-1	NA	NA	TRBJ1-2	TGCGCCAGCAGCCAATCAGGACCGGGGAACTATGGCTACACCTTC	CASSQSGPGNYGYTF
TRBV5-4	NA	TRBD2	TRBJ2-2	TGTGCCAGCAGTCAGGGAAGACTAGCGGGAAACACCGGGGAGCTGTTTTTT	CASSQGRLAGNTGELFF
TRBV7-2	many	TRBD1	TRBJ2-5	TGTGCCAGCAGCCCCGGGACAGGCAACCCCCAAGAGACCCAGTACTTC	CASSPGTGNPQETQYF
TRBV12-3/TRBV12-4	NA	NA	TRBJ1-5	TGTGCCAGCAGTTTTAGGAGCGGAAAAAATCAGCCCCAGCATTTT	CASSFRSGKNQPQHF
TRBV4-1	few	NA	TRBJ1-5	TGCGCCAGCAGCCAGGACAGAAGCAATCAGCCCCAGCATTTT	CASSQDRSNQPQHF
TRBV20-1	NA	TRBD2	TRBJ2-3	TGCAGTGCTAGGGGGACCGGGACTAGCGGGACGAGCACAGATACGCAGTATTTT	CSARGTGTSGTSTDTQYF
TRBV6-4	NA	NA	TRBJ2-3	TGTGCCAGCAGTGCTGGTGAGGGAGATACGCAGTATTTT	CASSAGEGDTQYF
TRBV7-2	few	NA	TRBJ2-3	TGTGCCAGCAGCTTAGAAGAGCAGTCGGATACGCAGTATTTT	CASSLEEQSDTQYF
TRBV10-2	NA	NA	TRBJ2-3	TGCGCCAGCAGTTCCTACCGGATAGGGGGCACAGATACGCAGTATTTT	CASSSYRIGGTDTQYF
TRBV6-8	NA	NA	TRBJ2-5	TGTGCCAGCAGTTACTCGAAACAGCAAGAGACCCAGTACTTC	CASSYSKQQETQYF
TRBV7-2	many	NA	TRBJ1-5	TGTGCCAGCAGCCCATCGATGGTCCAGGAGGATCAGCCCCAGCATTTT	CASSPSMVQEDQPQHF
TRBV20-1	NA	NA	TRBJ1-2	TGCAGTGCTAGAGATCCCCAGGGCCTTGGCTACACCTTC	CSARDPQGLGYTF
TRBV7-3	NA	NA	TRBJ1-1	TGTGCCAGCAGGGGCCGATGGACTGAAGCTTTCTTT	CASRGRWTEAFF
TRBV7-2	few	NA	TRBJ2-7	TGTGCCAGCAGCTTAGTGGGGCACTATCTTAACGTGCAGTACTTC	CASSLVGHYLNVQYF
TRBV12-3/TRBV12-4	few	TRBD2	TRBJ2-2	TGTGCCAGCAGTTTATCAGGGCTAGCGGGAGCGCGGAACACCGGGGAGCTGTTTTTT	CASSLSGLAGARNTGELFF
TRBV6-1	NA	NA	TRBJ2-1	TGTGCCAGCAGTTACGAGTCGGGTTTGGTAAATGAGCAGTTCTTC	CASSYESGLVNEQFF
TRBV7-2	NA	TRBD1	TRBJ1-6	TGTGCTATAGGGCAGGGGGATTCACCCCTCCACTTT	CAIGQGDSPLHF
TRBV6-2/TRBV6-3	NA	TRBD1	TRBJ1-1	TGTGCCAGCAGACAGGGGGCTTTGACTGAAGCTTTCTTT	CASRQGALTEAFF
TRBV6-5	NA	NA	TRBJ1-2	TGTGCCAGCAAGGGGCAGCTCTATGGCTACACCTTC	CASKGQLYGYTF
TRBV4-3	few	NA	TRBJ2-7	TGCGCCAGCGGAATAGGGTTGGAGGTTGGGGAGCAGTACTTC	CASGIGLEVGEQYF
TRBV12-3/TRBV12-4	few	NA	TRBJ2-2	TGTGCCAGCAGTTGGGAGCCGGGACTGAGCACCGGGGAGCTGTTTTTT	CASSWEPGLSTGELFF
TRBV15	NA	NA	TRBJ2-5	TGTGCCACCAGCAGAGATCGCGGCGGAGAGACCCAGTACTTC	CATSRDRGGETQYF
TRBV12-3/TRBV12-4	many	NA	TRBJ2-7	TGTGCCAGCAGTTTCTCCGGGACCTACGAGCAGTACTTC	CASSFSGTYEQYF
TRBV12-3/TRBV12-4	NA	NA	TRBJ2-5	TGTGCCAGCAGTTTACGAGGACTCGGGGAGACCCAGTACTTC	CASSLRGLGETQYF